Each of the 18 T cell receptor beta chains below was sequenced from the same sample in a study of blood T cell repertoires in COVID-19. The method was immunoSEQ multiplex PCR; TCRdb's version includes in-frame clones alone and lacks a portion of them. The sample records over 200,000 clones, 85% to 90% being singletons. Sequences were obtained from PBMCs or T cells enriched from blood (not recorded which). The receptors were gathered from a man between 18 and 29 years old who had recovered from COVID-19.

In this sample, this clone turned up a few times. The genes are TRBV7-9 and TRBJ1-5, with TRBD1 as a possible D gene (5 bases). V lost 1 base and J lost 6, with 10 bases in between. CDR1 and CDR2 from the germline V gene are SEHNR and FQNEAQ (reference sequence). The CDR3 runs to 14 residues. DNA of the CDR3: TGTGCCAGCAGCTTAGGCGGGACGGGTCAGCCCCAGCATTTT. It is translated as CASSLGGTGQPQHF.

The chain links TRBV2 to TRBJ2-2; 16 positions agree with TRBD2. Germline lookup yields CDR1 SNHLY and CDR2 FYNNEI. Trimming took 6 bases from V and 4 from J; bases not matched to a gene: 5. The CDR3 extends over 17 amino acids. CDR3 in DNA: TGTGCCAGCAGGCTTGGGACTAGCGGGGGGGCCACCGGGGAGCTGTTTTTT. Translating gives CASRLGTSGGATGELFF.

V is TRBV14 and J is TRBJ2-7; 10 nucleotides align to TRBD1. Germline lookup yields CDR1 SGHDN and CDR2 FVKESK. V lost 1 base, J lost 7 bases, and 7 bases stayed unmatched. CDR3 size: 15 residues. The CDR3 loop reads CASSQVGTGVGEQYF. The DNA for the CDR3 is TGTGCCAGCAGCCAAGTCGGGACAGGGGTTGGGGAGCAGTACTTC.

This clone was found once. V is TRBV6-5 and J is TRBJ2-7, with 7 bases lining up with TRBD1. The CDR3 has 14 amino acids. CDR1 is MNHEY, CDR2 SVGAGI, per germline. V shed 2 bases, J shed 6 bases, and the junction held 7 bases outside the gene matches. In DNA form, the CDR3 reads TGTGCCAGCAGTTACAACAGGGGTGAAGGCGAGCAGTACTTC. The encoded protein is CASSYNRGEGEQYF.

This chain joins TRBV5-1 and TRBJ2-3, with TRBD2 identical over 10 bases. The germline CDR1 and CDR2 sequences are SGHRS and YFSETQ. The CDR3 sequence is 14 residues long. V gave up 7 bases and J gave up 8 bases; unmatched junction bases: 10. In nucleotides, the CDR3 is TGCGCCAGCTCCGAAGCGGGGGGGCCGGGTACGCAGTATTTT. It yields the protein CASSEAGGPGTQYF.

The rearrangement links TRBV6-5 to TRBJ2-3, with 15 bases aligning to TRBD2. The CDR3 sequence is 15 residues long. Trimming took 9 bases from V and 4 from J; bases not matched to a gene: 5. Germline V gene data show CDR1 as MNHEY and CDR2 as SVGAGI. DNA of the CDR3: TGTGCCAGTTGGACTAGCGGGAGGGGCGCAGATACGCAGTATTTT. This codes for CASWTSGRGADTQYF.

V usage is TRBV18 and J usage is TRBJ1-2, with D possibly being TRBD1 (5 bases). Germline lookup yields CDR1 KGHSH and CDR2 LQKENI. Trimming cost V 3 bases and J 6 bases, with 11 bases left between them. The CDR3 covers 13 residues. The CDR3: CASSPQGDNGYTF. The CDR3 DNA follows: TGTGCCAGCTCACCGCAAGGGGATAATGGCTACACCTTC.

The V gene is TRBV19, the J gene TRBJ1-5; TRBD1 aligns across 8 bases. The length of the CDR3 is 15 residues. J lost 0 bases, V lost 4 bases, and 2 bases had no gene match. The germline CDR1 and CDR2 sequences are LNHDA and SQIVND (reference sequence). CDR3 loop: CASSTTGGSNQPQHF. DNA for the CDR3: TGTGCCAGTAGTACAACAGGGGGTAGCAATCAGCCCCAGCATTTT.

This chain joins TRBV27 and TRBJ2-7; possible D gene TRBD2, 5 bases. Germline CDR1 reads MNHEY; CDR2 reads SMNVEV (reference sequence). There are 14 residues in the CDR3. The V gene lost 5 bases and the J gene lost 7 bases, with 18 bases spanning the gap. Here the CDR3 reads CASSPGYPHMEQYF. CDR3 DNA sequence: TGTGCCAGCAGTCCGGGGTACCCTCATATGGAGCAGTACTTC.

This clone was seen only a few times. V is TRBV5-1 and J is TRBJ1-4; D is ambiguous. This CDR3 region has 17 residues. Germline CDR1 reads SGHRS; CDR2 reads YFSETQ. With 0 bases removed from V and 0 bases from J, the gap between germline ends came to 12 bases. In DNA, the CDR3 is TGCGCCAGCAGCTTGGACGCACCACCGGCAACTAATGAAAAACTGTTTTTT. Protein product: CASSLDAPPATNEKLFF.

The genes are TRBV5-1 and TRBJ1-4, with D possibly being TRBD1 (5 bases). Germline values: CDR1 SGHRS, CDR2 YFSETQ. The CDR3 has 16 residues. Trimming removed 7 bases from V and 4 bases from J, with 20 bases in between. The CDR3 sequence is CASQSSGGIGNEKLFF. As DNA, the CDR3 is TGCGCCAGCCAAAGCAGCGGGGGTATAGGTAATGAAAAACTGTTTTTT.

CDR3 in amino acids: CAIGQGNTGELFF. The CDR3 DNA reads TGTGCCATCGGACAGGGGAACACCGGGGAGCTGTTTTTT. The chain uses TRBV28 and TRBJ2-2; 8 bases fit TRBD1. Germline lookup yields CDR1 MDHEN and CDR2 SYDVKM. CDR3 length: 13 residues. Trimming at V came to 10 bases and at J to 1 base, leaving 2 bases not matched to a gene.

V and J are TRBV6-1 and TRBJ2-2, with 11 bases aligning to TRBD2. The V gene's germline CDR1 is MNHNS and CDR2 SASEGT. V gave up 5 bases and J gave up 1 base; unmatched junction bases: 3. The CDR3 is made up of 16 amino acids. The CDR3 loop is CASSQGTSGNTGELFF. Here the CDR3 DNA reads TGTGCCAGCAGTCAAGGGACTAGCGGGAACACCGGGGAGCTGTTTTTT.

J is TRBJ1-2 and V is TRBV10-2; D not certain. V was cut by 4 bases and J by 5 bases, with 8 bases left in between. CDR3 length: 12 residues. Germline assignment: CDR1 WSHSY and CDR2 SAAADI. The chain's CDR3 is CASSAADYGYTF. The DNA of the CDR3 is TGCGCCAGCAGTGCCGCGGATTATGGCTACACCTTC.

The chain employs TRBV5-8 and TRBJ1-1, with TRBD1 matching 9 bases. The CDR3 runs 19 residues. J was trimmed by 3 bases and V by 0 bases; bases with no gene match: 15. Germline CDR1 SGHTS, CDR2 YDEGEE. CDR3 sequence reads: CASSLEPDRGYYEDTEAFF. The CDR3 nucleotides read TGTGCCAGCAGCTTGGAGCCCGACAGGGGGTACTATGAGGACACTGAAGCTTTCTTT.

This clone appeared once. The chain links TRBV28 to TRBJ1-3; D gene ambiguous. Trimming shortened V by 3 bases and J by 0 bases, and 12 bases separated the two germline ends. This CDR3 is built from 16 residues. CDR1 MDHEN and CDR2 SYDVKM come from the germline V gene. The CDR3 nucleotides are TGTGCCAGCAGTTTTGGAAGGAGAATCTCTGGAAACACCATATATTTT. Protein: CASSFGRRISGNTIYF.

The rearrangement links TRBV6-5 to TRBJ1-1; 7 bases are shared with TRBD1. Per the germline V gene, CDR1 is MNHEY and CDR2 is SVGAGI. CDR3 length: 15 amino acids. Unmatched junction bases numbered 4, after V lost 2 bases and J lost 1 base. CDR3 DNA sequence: TGTGCCAGCAGTTACCAGGGGGTAGAGAACACTGAAGCTTTCTTT. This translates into CASSYQGVENTEAFF.

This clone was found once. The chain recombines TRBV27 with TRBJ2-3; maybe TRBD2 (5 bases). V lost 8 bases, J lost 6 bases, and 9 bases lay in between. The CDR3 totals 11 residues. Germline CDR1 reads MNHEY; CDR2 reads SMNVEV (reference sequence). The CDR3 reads CASGRRDTQYF. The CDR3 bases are TGTGCCAGCGGAAGGAGGGATACGCAGTATTTT.